This T cell receptor beta chain originates from a study of blood T cell repertoires in COVID-19. Study summary: COVID-19 samples collected from the United States, Italy and Spain covered acute and convalescent phases. In each case, the material was cDNA or gDNA derived from T cells, B-cell-depleted T cells, or PBMCs.

Per the study methods: Amplified reference gene primers provided the basis for estimating nucleated cell counts. Sequencing used immunoSEQ multiplex PCR; TCRdb keeps in-frame clones, though not all of them. V and J calls plus clone size are reproduced from that table; the DNA served to infer D and trimming. The repertoire consists of 90,000 to 120,000 clones, with about 89% occurring once and the leading ten covering over 12%. Per germline, CDR1 SGHDT and CDR2 YYEEEE. The CDR3 totals 15 residues. V was clipped by 3 bases and J by 7 bases; unmatched bases: 9. The rearrangement joins TRBV5-6 to TRBJ2-5; 10 nucleotides agree with TRBD1. This receptor was taken from a man aged 50 to 59 with acute or convalescent COVID-19. Sequencing used peripheral blood. The CDR3 DNA sequence: TGTGCCAGCAGCTATAAAGACAGGGGGCTAGGGACCCAGTACTTC. This codes for CASSYKDRGLGTQYF.